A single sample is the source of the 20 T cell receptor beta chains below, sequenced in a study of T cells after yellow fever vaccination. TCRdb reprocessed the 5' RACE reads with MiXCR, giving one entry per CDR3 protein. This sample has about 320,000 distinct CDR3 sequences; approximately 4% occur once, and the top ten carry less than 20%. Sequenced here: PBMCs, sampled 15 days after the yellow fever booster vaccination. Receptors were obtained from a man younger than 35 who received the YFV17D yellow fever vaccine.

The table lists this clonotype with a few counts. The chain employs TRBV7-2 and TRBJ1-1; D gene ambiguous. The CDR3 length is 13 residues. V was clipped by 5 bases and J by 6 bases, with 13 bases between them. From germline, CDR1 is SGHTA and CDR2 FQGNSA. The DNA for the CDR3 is TGTGCCAGCAGCAGGGATCCTTACGCTGAAGCTTTCTTT. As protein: CASSRDPYAEAFF. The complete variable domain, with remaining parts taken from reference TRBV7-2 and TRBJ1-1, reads GAGVSQSPSNKVTEKGKDVELRCDPISGHTALYWYRQSLGQGLEFLIYFQGNSAPDKSGLPSDRFSAERTGGSVSTLTIQRTQQEDSAVYLCASSRDPYAEAFFGQGTRLTVV.

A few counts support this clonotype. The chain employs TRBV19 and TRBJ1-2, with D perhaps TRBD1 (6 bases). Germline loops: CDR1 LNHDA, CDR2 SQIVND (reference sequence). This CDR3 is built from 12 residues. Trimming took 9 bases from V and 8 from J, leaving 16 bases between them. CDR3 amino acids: CASRTAATGYTF. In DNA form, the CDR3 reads TGTGCCAGCAGGACAGCCGCTACAGGCTACACCTTC.

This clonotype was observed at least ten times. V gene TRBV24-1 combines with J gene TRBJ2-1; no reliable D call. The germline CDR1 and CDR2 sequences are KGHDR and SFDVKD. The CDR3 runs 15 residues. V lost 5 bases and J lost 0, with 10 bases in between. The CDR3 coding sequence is TGTGCCACCAGTGTCGGGCACAGCTCCTACAATGAGCAGTTCTTC. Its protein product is CATSVGHSSYNEQFF.

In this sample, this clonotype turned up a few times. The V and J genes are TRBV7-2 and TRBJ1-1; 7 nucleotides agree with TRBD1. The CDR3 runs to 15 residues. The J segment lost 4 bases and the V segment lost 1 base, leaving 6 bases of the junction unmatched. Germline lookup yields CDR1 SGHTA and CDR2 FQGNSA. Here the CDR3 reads CASSLGNTGVTEAFF. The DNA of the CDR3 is TGTGCCAGCAGCTTAGGGAATACAGGGGTCACTGAAGCTTTCTTT.

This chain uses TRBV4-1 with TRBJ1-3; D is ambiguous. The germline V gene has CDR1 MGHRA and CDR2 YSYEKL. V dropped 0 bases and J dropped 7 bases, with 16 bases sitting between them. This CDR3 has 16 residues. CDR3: CASSQDRLAYPNTIYF. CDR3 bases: TGCGCCAGCAGCCAAGATCGCCTGGCGTACCCTAACACCATATATTTT.

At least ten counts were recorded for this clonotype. Written as DNA, the CDR3 is TGTGCCAGCAGCCCAGACAGGGGTTCCTACAATGAGCAGTTCTTC. Protein product: CASSPDRGSYNEQFF. The chain links TRBV9 to TRBJ2-1, with TRBD1 matching 8 bases. Germline V CDR1 and CDR2: SGDLS, YYNGEE. The trim removed 4 bases at V and 1 base at J, leaving 4 bases unmatched. CDR3 size: 15 residues. The whole variable domain, remainder taken from reference TRBV9 and TRBJ2-1, is DSGVTQTPKHLITATGQRVTLRCSPRSGDLSVYWYQQSLDQGLQFLIQYYNGEERAKGNILERFSAQQFPDLHSELNLSSLELGDSALYFCASSPDRGSYNEQFFGPGTRLTVL.

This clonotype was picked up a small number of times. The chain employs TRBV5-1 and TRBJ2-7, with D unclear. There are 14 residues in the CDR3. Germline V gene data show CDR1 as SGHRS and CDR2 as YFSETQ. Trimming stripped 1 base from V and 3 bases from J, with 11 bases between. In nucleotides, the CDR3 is TGCGCCAGCAGCTTGACGGCAGATAACTACGAGCAGTACGTC. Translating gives CASSLTADNYEQYV.

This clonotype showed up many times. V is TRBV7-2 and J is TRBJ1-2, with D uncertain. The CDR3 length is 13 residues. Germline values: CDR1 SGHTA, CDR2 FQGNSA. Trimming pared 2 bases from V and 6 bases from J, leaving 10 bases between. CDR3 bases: TGTGCCAGCAGCTTAAACGTCGCTAATGGCTACACCTTC. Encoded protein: CASSLNVANGYTF.

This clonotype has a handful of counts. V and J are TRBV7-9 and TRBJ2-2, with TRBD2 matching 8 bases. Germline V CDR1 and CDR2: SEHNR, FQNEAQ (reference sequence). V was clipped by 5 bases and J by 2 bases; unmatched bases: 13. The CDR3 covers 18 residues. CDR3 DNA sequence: TGTGCCAGCAGCCGTATAGCGGGGAGGAATTTAAACACCGGGGAGCTGTTTTTT. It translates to CASSRIAGRNLNTGELFF.

CDR3 protein: CASSLGGSFEQYV. The CDR3 bases are TGTGCCAGCAGTTTAGGAGGTTCCTTCGAGCAGTACGTC. V and J are TRBV12-3 or TRBV12-4 and TRBJ2-7; D not resolved. This CDR3 spans 13 amino acids.

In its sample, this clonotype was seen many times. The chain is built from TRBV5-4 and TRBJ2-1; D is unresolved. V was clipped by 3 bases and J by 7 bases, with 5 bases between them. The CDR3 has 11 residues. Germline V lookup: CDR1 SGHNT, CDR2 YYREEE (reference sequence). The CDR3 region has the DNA TGTGCCAGCAGCTGGGGTAATGAGCAGTTCTTC. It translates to CASSWGNEQFF. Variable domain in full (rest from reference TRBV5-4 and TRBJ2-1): ETGVTQSPTHLIKTRGQQVTLRCSSQSGHNTVSWYQQALGQGPQFIFQYYREEENGRGNFPPRFSGLQFPNYSSELNVNALELDDSALYLCASSWGNEQFFGPGTRLTVL.

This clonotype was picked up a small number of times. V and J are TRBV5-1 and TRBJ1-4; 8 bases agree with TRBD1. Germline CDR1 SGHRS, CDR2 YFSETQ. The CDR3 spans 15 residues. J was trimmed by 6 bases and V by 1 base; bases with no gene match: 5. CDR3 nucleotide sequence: TGCGCCAGCAGCTTGCGCGCACAGGGGGATGAAAAACTGTTTTTT. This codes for CASSLRAQGDEKLFF.

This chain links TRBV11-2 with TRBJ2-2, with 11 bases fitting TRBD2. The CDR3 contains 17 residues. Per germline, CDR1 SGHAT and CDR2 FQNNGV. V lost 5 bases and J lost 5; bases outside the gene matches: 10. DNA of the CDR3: TGTGCCAGCAGCGGGGCTCTAGCGGGGGGCGAAACCGGGGAGCTGTTTTTT. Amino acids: CASSGALAGGETGELFF.

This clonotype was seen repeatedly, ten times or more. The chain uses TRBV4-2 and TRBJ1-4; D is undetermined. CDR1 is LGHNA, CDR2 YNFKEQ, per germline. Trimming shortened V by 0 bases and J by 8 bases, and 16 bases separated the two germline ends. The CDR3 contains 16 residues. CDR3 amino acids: CASSQDLTAGGEKLFF. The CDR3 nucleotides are TGTGCCAGCAGCCAAGATCTGACGGCAGGTGGAGAAAAACTGTTTTTT.

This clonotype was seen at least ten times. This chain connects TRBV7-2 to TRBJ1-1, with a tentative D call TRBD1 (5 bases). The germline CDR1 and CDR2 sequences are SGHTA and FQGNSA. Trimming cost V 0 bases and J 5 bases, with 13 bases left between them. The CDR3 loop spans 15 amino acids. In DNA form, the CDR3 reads TGTGCCAGCAGCTTAGCACTTTCAGGGCGGACTGAAGCTTTCTTT. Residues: CASSLALSGRTEAFF.

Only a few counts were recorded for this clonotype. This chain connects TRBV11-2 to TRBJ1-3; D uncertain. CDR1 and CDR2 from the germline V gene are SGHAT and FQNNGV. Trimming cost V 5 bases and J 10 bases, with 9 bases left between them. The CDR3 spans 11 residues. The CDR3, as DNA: TGTGCCAGCAGCCTCATGACGACCATATATTTT. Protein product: CASSLMTTIYF. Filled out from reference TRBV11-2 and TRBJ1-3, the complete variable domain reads EAGVAQSPRYKIIEKRQSVAFWCNPISGHATLYWYQQILGQGPKLLIQFQNNGVVDDSQLPKDRFSAERLKGVDSTLKIQPAKLEDSAVYLCASSLMTTIYFGEGSWLTVV.

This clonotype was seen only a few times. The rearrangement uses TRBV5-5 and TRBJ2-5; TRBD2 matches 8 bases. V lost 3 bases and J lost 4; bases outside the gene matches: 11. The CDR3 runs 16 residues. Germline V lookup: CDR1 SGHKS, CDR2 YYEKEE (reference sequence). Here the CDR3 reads CASSWMPRGGRETQYF. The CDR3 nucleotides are TGTGCCAGCAGCTGGATGCCTCGGGGGGGCCGAGAGACCCAGTACTTC.

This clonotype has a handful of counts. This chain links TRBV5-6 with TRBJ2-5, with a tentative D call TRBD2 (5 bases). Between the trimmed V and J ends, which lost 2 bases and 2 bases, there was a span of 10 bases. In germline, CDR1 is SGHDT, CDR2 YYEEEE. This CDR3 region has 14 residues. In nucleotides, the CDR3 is TGTGCCAGCAGCTTAATCCCGGGACAAGAGACCCAGTACTTC. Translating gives CASSLIPGQETQYF.

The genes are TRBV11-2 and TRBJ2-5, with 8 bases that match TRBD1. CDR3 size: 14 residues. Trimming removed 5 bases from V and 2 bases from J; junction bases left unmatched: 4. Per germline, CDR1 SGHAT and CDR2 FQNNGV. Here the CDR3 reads CASSARTGQETQYF. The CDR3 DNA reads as TGTGCCAGCAGCGCCCGGACAGGGCAAGAGACCCAGTACTTC.

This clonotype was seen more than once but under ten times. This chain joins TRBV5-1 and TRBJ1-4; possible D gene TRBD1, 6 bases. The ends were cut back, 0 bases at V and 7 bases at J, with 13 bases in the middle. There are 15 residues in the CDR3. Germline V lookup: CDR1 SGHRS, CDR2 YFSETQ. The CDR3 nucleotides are TGCGCCAGCAGCTTGGAACAGGGCCATGCTGAAAAACTGTTTTTT. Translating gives CASSLEQGHAEKLFF.